This passage covers 22 T cell receptor beta chains from one sample sequenced in a study of CD8 T cells in ankylosing spondylitis. TCRdb processed the 5' RACE reads anew with MiXCR; each CDR3 protein has one entry. The sample contains a few hundred thousand distinct CDR3 sequences, 20% to 30% of which appear only once. Sequencing was performed on blood, either unsorted or a sorted T cell fraction (not recorded which). The source of these receptors is a male donor with ankylosing spondylitis or in good health (not recorded which).

This clonotype was counted ten times or more. The V gene is TRBV12-3 or TRBV12-4, the J gene TRBJ2-5; 10 positions match TRBD2. This CDR3 is built from 16 residues. Unmatched junction bases numbered 11, after V lost 6 bases and J lost 4 bases. CDR3 in DNA: TGTGCCAGCAGCCCCCAGGTAGCGGGGGGCCCAGAGACCCAGTACTTC. Translation gives CASSPQVAGGPETQYF.

This clonotype was picked up many times. The chain uses TRBV4-2 and TRBJ2-2; perhaps TRBD1 as D (7 bases). The CDR3 totals 17 residues. Germline values: CDR1 LGHNA, CDR2 YNFKEQ. Trimming shortened V by 4 bases and J by 4 bases, and 19 bases separated the two germline ends. The CDR3 region has the DNA TGTGCCAGCAGCCTCTCCCCGCAGGGGGGCATCACCGGGGAGCTGTTTTTT. This encodes CASSLSPQGGITGELFF.

The chain carries TRBV4-2 and TRBJ2-7; 10 bases match TRBD2. The J segment lost 4 bases and the V segment lost 6 bases, leaving 6 bases of the junction unmatched. The CDR3 runs to 14 residues. Germline loops: CDR1 LGHNA, CDR2 YNFKEQ. The CDR3 here is CASRERGGTYEQYF. The CDR3 DNA follows: TGTGCCAGCAGGGAGCGGGGGGGCACTTACGAGCAGTACTTC.

V is TRBV20-1 and J is TRBJ2-6; 12 bases line up with TRBD2. Germline CDR1 reads DFQATT; CDR2 reads SNEGSKA (reference sequence). The CDR3 sequence is 14 residues long. V lost 8 bases and J lost 3; bases outside the gene matches: 2. CDR3 loop: CSLAGGRGANVLTF. The CDR3 DNA reads as TGCAGTCTAGCGGGGGGGCGTGGGGCCAACGTCCTGACTTTC.

The rearrangement links TRBV21-1 to TRBJ2-4; the D call in the table, TRBD1, was not verified against the DNA. TRBV21-1 is flagged as a pseudogene. This CDR3 has 15 residues. The CDR3 spells CASGPRGYAKNIQYF. As DNA, the CDR3 is TGTGCCAGCGGTCCCCGGGGCTACGCCAAAAACATTCAGTACTTC.

There are a few counts of this clonotype. The rearrangement links TRBV7-2 to TRBJ2-3; D uncertain. The V end was cut by 0 bases, the J end by 5 bases, with 9 bases between. The CDR3 extends over 14 amino acids. Germline CDR1 is SGHTA and CDR2 is FQGNSA. The CDR3 DNA reads TGTGCCAGCAGCTTAGCGCGCCGGATAGATACGCAGTATTTT. As protein: CASSLARRIDTQYF.

Many counts were recorded for this clonotype. The V and J genes are TRBV12-3 or TRBV12-4 and TRBJ2-3, with D perhaps matching TRBD1 or TRBD2 (5 bases each). V was shortened by 3 bases and J by 2 bases, with 12 bases between the two germline ends. The CDR3 is made up of 15 amino acids. The CDR3 reads CASSFGGSFTDTQYF. The CDR3 DNA reads as TGTGCCAGCAGTTTTGGGGGATCCTTCACAGATACGCAGTATTTT.

This clonotype was recorded many times. V is TRBV20-1 and J is TRBJ1-4, with D possibly being TRBD1 (5 bases). Per germline, CDR1 DFQATT and CDR2 SNEGSKA (reference sequence). This CDR3 contains 13 residues. In nucleotides, the CDR3 is TGCAGCGGAGGAGGGGCAACTAATGAAAAACTGTTTTTT. Translating it yields CSGGGATNEKLFF.

The V and J genes are TRBV29-1 and TRBJ2-5; 13 nucleotides line up with TRBD2. The V and J ends lost 6 bases and 2 bases, in that order; junction bases with no gene match: 6. Germline-derived CDR1 and CDR2 are SQVTM and ANQGSEA. The CDR3 is 15 residues long. This CDR3 is CSVGTSGAGQETQYF. In nucleotides, the CDR3 is TGCAGCGTGGGGACTAGCGGGGCAGGTCAAGAGACCCAGTACTTC.

The chain employs TRBV20-1 and TRBJ2-1, with D unresolved. The CDR3 has 15 amino acids. Germline CDR1 and CDR2: DFQATT and SNEGSKA (reference sequence). V shed 1 base and J shed 1 base, with 11 bases lying between them. CDR3 loop: CSARVVARSYNEQFF. The CDR3 nucleotides are TGCAGTGCTAGAGTTGTGGCTAGATCCTACAATGAGCAGTTCTTC.

The gene calls are TRBV29-1 and TRBJ2-1; TRBD2 aligns across 10 bases. Germline CDR1 reads SQVTM; CDR2 reads ANQGSEA. J was trimmed by 10 bases and V by 6 bases; bases with no gene match: 12. The CDR3 totals 14 residues. As DNA, the CDR3 is TGCAGCGTGTCACTAGCGGGGCAGCGGGGGGAGCAGTTCTTC. Translation: CSVSLAGQRGEQFF.

V and J are TRBV15 and TRBJ2-7, with 9 bases that match TRBD1. The CDR3 has 15 amino acids. CDR1 is LNHNV, CDR2 YYDKDF, per germline (reference sequence). V lost 4 bases, J lost 4 bases, and 8 bases stayed unmatched. CDR3: CATSMNRGPGYEQYF. The CDR3 DNA sequence: TGTGCCACCAGCATGAACAGGGGGCCGGGGTACGAGCAGTACTTC.

This clonotype was seen ten or more times. This rearrangement joins TRBV20-1 to TRBJ2-1; 8 bases are shared with TRBD2. The CDR3 consists of 15 residues. Germline V gene data show CDR1 as DFQATT and CDR2 as SNEGSKA (reference sequence). Unmatched junction bases numbered 12, after V lost 6 bases and J lost 5 bases. The DNA of the CDR3 is TGCAGTGCCAGAAGGGGCGGGGGGCGCCACAATGAGCAGTTCTTC. Translated: CSARRGGGRHNEQFF.

This clonotype was picked up a small number of times. The chain has TRBV29-1 and TRBJ2-1; 12 bases match TRBD2. The trim removed 8 bases at V and 10 bases at J, leaving 9 bases unmatched. CDR1 and CDR2 (germline): SQVTM, ANQGSEA. CDR3 length: 13 amino acids. CDR3 protein: CSSEASGGVEQFF. Here the CDR3 DNA reads TGCAGCAGTGAGGCTAGCGGGGGGGTGGAGCAGTTCTTC.

This clonotype was detected a few times. This rearrangement joins TRBV3-1 to TRBJ2-7; 13 nucleotides line up with TRBD2. The CDR3 has 16 residues. Germline V gene lookup returns CDR1 LGHDT and CDR2 YNNKEL (reference sequence). Trimming removed 4 bases from V and 7 bases from J; junction bases left unmatched: 10. The CDR3: CASSRRTSGGMGEQYF. CDR3 nucleotides: TGTGCCAGCAGCCGCCGGACTAGCGGGGGAATGGGGGAGCAGTACTTC.

This clonotype came up many times. This sequence joins TRBV5-1 and TRBJ1-1; 7 nucleotides line up with TRBD1. Unmatched junction bases numbered 7, after V lost 3 bases and J lost 5 bases. Germline values: CDR1 SGHRS, CDR2 YFSETQ. This CDR3 comprises 14 residues. The CDR3 nucleotides read TGCGCCAGCAGCTACTCGGGACAGAGAACTGAAGCTTTCTTT. Protein product: CASSYSGQRTEAFF.

This clonotype was seen at least ten times. This rearrangement joins TRBV20-1 to TRBJ2-3, with D perhaps matching TRBD1 or TRBD2 (5 bases each). There are 14 residues in the CDR3. The germline V and J ends were trimmed by 6 bases and 0 bases, with 13 bases remaining between them. CDR1 and CDR2 from the germline V gene are DFQATT and SNEGSKA (reference sequence). The CDR3 DNA reads as TGCAGTGCCAAGCCGGGACCTAGCACAGATACGCAGTATTTT. Translating it yields CSAKPGPSTDTQYF.

This clonotype was found a few times. The chain uses TRBV12-3 or TRBV12-4 and TRBJ2-3; 12 bases line up with TRBD2. J lost 6 bases, V lost 6 bases, and 4 bases had no gene match. The CDR3 spans 14 residues. The CDR3 loop reads CASRLGTSGDTQYF. The CDR3 DNA sequence: TGTGCCAGCAGGCTAGGGACTAGCGGGGATACGCAGTATTTT.

This clonotype was detected ten times or more. The chain has TRBV20-1 and TRBJ1-1, with D perhaps matching TRBD1 (5 bases). Germline V gene sequence: CDR1 DFQATT, CDR2 SNEGSKA (reference sequence). V lost 6 bases and J 5 bases, leaving 16 bases between the germline ends. The CDR3 loop spans 13 amino acids. The CDR3 sequence: CSARDRAKTEAFF. DNA of the CDR3: TGCAGTGCCAGGGATAGGGCGAAGACTGAAGCTTTCTTT.

The chain joins TRBV10-3 to TRBJ2-3; the D call may be TRBD1 or TRBD2 (5 bases each). The CDR3 spans 15 residues. The V gene's germline CDR1 is ENHRY and CDR2 SYGVKD. Between the trimmed V and J ends, which lost 10 bases and 0 bases, there was a span of 17 bases. The CDR3 bases are TGTGCCACGTTTAGCTATGAGGGGAGCACAGATACGCAGTATTTT. Translating gives CATFSYEGSTDTQYF.

This clonotype was seen ten or more times. V and J are TRBV29-1 and TRBJ1-1; unclear D gene. V shed 5 bases and J shed 0 bases, with 7 bases lying between them. Germline assignment: CDR1 SQVTM and CDR2 ANQGSEA. The CDR3 has 12 residues. This CDR3 is CSVRNMNTEAFF. As DNA, the CDR3 is TGCAGCGTTCGGAACATGAACACTGAAGCTTTCTTT.

This clonotype was observed at least ten times. The chain joins TRBV5-1 to TRBJ2-1, with TRBD1 identical over 7 bases. V was pared by 1 base and J by 7 bases, with 5 bases of the junction left unmatched. Germline-derived CDR1 and CDR2 are SGHRS and YFSETQ. The CDR3 covers 14 residues. The CDR3 loop is CASSLLGRGNEQFF. CDR3 coding DNA: TGCGCCAGCAGCTTGCTAGGCAGGGGGAATGAGCAGTTCTTC. Together with reference TRBV5-1 and TRBJ2-1, the CDR3 gives the full variable domain: KAGVTQTPRYLIKTRGQQVTLSCSPISGHRSVSWYQQTPGQGLQFLFEYFSETQRNKGNFPGRFSGRQFSNSRSEMNVSTLELGDSALYLCASSLLGRGNEQFFGPGTRLTVL.